One and the same sample provided the 13 T cell receptor beta chains below, sequenced in a study of Ad26.COV2.S vaccination and SARS-CoV-2 variants. The method was immunoSEQ multiplex PCR; TCRdb's version includes in-frame clones alone and lacks a portion of them. Seen here are approximately 340,000 clones, around 92% observed once, and the top ten hold about 3.9%. The sample here was peripheral blood, taken after recovery from COVID-19. The receptors were gathered from a human donor who had recovered from COVID-19.

This chain links TRBV5-5 with TRBJ1-1; TRBD1 matches 9 bases. Germline V gene lookup returns CDR1 SGHKS and CDR2 YYEKEE (reference sequence). With 4 bases clipped from V and 1 base from J, the junction kept 2 bases outside the gene matches. This CDR3 spans 14 amino acids. This CDR3 reads CASSPTGGNTEAFF. The CDR3 DNA is TGTGCCAGCAGCCCGACAGGGGGGAACACTGAAGCTTTCTTT.

The chain links TRBV5-5 to TRBJ1-4, with D unclear. The CDR3 contains 15 residues. The germline gives CDR1 SGHKS, CDR2 YYEKEE (reference sequence). The V and J ends lost 0 bases and 4 bases respectively, with 10 bases between them. DNA of the CDR3: TGTGCCAGCAGCTTGGGTGTACAGCTTAATGAAAAACTGTTTTTT. Protein product: CASSLGVQLNEKLFF.

This sequence joins TRBV11-3 and TRBJ2-7; tentatively, D is TRBD2 (6 bases). Germline V lookup: CDR1 SGHNT, CDR2 YENEEA. Trimming cost V 6 bases and J 4 bases, with 16 bases left between them. This CDR3 has 14 amino acids. CDR3: CASSGAGTAYEQYF. As DNA, the CDR3 is TGTGCCAGCAGTGGGGCAGGGACTGCATACGAGCAGTACTTC.

The chain couples TRBV6-5 to TRBJ1-2; 7 bases are a match to TRBD1. The CDR3 length is 15 residues. In germline, CDR1 is MNHEY, CDR2 SVGAGI. After removal of 3 bases from V and 2 bases from J, the junction contained 6 bases not matched to a gene. CDR3 residues: CASSYRDRPNYGYTF. The CDR3 DNA follows: TGTGCCAGCAGTTATCGGGACAGACCCAACTATGGCTACACCTTC.

This clone appeared a single time. The V gene is TRBV10-1, the J gene TRBJ2-5; D is tentatively TRBD1 or TRBD2 (5 bases each). Trimming took 6 bases from V and 2 from J, leaving 13 bases between them. The CDR3 sequence is 14 residues long. CDR1 WNHNN and CDR2 SYGVQD come from the germline V gene (reference sequence). The CDR3 coding sequence is TGCGCCAGCAGCGACGGGACCGCTCAAGAGACCCAGTACTTC. It codes for CASSDGTAQETQYF.

V gene TRBV12-5 combines with J gene TRBJ2-5; D perhaps matches TRBD2 (5 bases). The CDR3 runs to 14 residues. The germline V and J ends were trimmed by 1 base and 5 bases, with 11 bases remaining between them. Germline CDR1 and CDR2: LGHNT and FRNRAP. CDR3 residues: CASGLGGGSETQYF. CDR3 bases: TGTGCTAGTGGTTTGGGTGGAGGTTCGGAGACCCAGTACTTC.

Only one count was recorded for this clone. The CDR3, as DNA: TGTGCCAGCAGTTCGGGACTCTTGAGGGAGACCCAGTACTTC. It translates to CASSSGLLRETQYF. V usage is TRBV5-4 and J usage is TRBJ2-5; maybe TRBD2 (6 bases). The germline V and J ends were trimmed by 5 bases and 5 bases, with 16 bases remaining between them. The CDR3 consists of 14 residues. Germline CDR1 is SGHNT and CDR2 is YYREEE (reference sequence).

This clone was seen only once. The chain uses TRBV10-3 and TRBJ2-1; D remains ambiguous. The V gene's germline CDR1 is ENHRY and CDR2 SYGVKD. V lost 6 bases to trimming and J lost 0 bases, with 3 bases between them. The CDR3 is made up of 12 amino acids. CDR3 in DNA: TGTGCCATCAGGGACTCCTACAATGAGCAGTTCTTC. Its translation: CAIRDSYNEQFF.

The rearrangement uses TRBV12-5 and TRBJ1-2, with 7 bases matching TRBD1. V dropped 5 bases and J dropped 5; count of bases not matched to a gene: 14. The CDR3 is made up of 16 amino acids. Looked up from germline, CDR1 is LGHNT and CDR2 is FRNRAP. The CDR3 bases are TGTGCTAGTGGTCTGGCTCCCGGGACAGAGAAATATGGCTACACCTTC. Translated, it gives CASGLAPGTEKYGYTF.

This chain joins TRBV6-6 and TRBJ1-4; 9 bases match TRBD1. Germline trimming cut 5 bases from V and 4 bases from J; bases unmatched to any gene: 11. The V gene's germline CDR1 is MNHNY and CDR2 SVGAGI (reference sequence). The CDR3 consists of 17 residues. The chain's CDR3 is CASSHTRDREGNEKLFF. The CDR3 bases are TGTGCCAGCAGTCACACCAGGGACAGGGAAGGTAATGAAAAACTGTTTTTT.

V and J are TRBV6-5 and TRBJ2-7; TRBD1 might be the D (5 bases). With 6 bases removed from V and 5 bases from J, the gap between germline ends came to 14 bases. CDR1 is MNHEY and CDR2 is SVGAGI in the germline V gene. The CDR3 totals 13 residues. CDR3 amino acids: CASSIDSPNEQYF. CDR3 sequence (DNA): TGTGCCAGCAGCATTGACAGCCCCAACGAGCAGTACTTC.

The rearrangement uses TRBV19 and TRBJ1-2; D remains unclear. The CDR3 length is 11 residues. The V and J ends lost 7 bases and 8 bases respectively, with 11 bases between them. Per the germline V gene, CDR1 is LNHDA and CDR2 is SQIVND (reference sequence). The CDR3 sequence is CASKAPLGYTF. The CDR3 DNA reads as TGTGCCAGTAAAGCGCCGCTCGGCTACACCTTC. Full variable domain (outside the CDR3, taken from reference TRBV19 and TRBJ1-2): DGGITQSPKYLFRKEGQNVTLSCEQNLNHDAMYWYRQDPGQGLRLIYYSQIVNDFQKGDIAEGYSVSREKKESFPLTVTSAQKNPTAFYLCASKAPLGYTFGSGTRLTVV.

The chain employs TRBV19 and TRBJ1-1; 7 bases fit TRBD1. J was trimmed by 1 base and V by 3 bases; bases with no gene match: 8. The CDR3 has 16 residues. Germline CDR1 is LNHDA and CDR2 is SQIVND (reference sequence). The CDR3 loop reads CASSIVPGQTNTEAFF. CDR3 bases: TGTGCCAGTAGTATCGTTCCGGGACAGACGAACACTGAAGCTTTCTTT.